The clone carrying this TCR beta chain was picked up one time. One junction end does not reproduce the germline sequence, and a read error may be involved. The sample comes from a study of early T cells in non-severe SARS-CoV-2 infection. cDNA molecules, individually, were tagged with unique molecular identifiers. TCRdb reprocessed the 5' RACE reads via MiXCR and lists one record per CDR3 protein. Of more than 60,000 distinct CDR3 sequences detected, about 4.9% appear once; the ten largest clones hold 4.9%. CDR3 length: 16 residues. The germline gives CDR1 MGHRA, CDR2 YSYEKL. This clonotype was sampled from an adult who was a healthcare worker with PCR-confirmed SARS-CoV-2 infection or an uninfected control (not recorded which). This chain uses TRBV4-1 with TRBJ2-7; 11 nucleotides line up with TRBD2. Sequencing was done on a sample of whole blood. CDR3 sequence: CASSQVGTSGIYEQYF. CDR3 DNA sequence: TGTGCCAGCAGCCAAGTCGGGACTAGCGGCATCTACGAGCAGTACTTC.